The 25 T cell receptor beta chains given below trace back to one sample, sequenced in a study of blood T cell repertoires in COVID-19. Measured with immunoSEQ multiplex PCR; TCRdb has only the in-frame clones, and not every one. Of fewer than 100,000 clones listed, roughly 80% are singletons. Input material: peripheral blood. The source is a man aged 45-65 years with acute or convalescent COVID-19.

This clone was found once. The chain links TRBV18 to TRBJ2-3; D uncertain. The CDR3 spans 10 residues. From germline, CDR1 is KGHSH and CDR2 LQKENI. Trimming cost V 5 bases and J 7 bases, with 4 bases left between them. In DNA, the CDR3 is TGTGCCAGCTCATCCTATACGCAGTATTTT. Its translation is CASSSYTQYF.

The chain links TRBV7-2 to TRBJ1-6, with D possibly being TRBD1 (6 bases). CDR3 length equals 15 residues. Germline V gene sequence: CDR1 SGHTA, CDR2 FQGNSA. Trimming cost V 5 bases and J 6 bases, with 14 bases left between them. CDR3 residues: CASSPRQDFNSPLHF. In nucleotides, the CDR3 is TGTGCCAGCAGCCCACGACAGGATTTTAATTCACCCCTCCACTTT.

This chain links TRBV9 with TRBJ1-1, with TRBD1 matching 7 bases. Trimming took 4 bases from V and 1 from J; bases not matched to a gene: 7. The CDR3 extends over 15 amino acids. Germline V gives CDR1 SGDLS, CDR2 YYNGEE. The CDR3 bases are TGTGCCAGCAGCCCCCCGGCAGGGGGGAACACTGAAGCTTTCTTT. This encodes CASSPPAGGNTEAFF.

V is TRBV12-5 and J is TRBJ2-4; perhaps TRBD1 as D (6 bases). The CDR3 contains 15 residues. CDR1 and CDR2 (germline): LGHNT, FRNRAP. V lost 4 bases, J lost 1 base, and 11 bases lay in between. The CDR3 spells CASGSSGVAKNIQYF. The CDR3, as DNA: TGTGCTAGTGGTTCGTCAGGGGTCGCCAAAAACATTCAGTACTTC.

The DNA of the CDR3 is TGTGCCAGTAGTATGCAGGGGGCAAAGTATGGCTACACCTTC. Protein: CASSMQGAKYGYTF. The V gene is TRBV19, the J gene TRBJ1-2; 8 bases agree with TRBD1. Trimming took 3 bases from V and 5 from J; bases not matched to a gene: 5. Germline assignment: CDR1 LNHDA and CDR2 SQIVND (reference sequence). The CDR3 has 14 amino acids.

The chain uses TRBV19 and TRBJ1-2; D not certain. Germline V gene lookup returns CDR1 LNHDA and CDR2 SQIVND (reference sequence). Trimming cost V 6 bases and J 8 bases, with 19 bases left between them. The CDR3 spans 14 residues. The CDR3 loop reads CASRQPGTEGGYTF. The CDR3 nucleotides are TGTGCCAGTAGACAGCCCGGCACGGAGGGAGGCTACACCTTC.

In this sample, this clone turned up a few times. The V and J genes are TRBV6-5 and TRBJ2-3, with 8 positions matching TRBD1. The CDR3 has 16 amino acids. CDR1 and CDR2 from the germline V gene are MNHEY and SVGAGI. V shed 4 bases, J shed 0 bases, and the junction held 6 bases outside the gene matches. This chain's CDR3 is CASSLSQGASTDTQYF. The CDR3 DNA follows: TGTGCCAGCAGTTTAAGCCAGGGGGCAAGCACAGATACGCAGTATTTT.

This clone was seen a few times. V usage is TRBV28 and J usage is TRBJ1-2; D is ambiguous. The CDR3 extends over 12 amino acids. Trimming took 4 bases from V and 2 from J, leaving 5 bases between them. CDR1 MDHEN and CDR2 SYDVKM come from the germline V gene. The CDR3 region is CASSWRNYGYTF. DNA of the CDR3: TGTGCCAGCAGTTGGCGGAACTATGGCTACACCTTC.

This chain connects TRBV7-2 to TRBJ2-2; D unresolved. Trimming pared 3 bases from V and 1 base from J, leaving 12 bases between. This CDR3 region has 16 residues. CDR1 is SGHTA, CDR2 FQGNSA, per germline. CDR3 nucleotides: TGTGCCAGCAGCTTCGCATGGTCGGGGAACACCGGGGAGCTGTTTTTT. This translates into CASSFAWSGNTGELFF.

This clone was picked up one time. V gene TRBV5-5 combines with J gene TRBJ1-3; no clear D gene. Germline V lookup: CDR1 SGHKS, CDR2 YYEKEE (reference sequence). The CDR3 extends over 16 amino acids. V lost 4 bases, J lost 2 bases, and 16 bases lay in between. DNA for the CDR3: TGTGCCAGCAGCCCCCCCGGTTCGAGGGCTGGAAACACCATATATTTT. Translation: CASSPPGSRAGNTIYF.

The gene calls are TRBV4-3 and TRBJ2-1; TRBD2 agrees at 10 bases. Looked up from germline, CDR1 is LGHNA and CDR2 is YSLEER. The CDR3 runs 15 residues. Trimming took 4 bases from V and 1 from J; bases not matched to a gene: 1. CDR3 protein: CASSLGLASYNEQFF. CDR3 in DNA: TGCGCCAGCAGCCTGGGACTAGCGTCCTACAATGAGCAGTTCTTC.

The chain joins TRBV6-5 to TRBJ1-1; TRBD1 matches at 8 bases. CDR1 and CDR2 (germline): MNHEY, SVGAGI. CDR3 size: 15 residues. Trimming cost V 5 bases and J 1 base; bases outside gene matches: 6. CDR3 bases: TGTGCCAGCAGTAGATTCGGACAGGGGAACACTGAAGCTTTCTTT. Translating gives CASSRFGQGNTEAFF.

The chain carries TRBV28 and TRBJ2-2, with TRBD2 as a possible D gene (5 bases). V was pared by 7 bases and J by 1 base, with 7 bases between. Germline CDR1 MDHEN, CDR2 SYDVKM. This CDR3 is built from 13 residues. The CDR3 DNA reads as TGTGCCAGCAAACTAGAGAACACCGGGGAGCTGTTTTTT. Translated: CASKLENTGELFF.

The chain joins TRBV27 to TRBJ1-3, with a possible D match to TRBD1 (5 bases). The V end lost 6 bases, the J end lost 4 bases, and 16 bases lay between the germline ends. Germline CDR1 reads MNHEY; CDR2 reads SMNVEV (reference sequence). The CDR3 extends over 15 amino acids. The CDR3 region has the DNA TGTGCCAGCAGCCCGACGGGGGGATTCGGAAACACCATATATTTT. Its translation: CASSPTGGFGNTIYF.

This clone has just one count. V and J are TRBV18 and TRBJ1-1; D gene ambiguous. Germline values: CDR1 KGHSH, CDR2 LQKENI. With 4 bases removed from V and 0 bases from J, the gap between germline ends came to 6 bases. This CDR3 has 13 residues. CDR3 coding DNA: TGTGCCAGCTCACTTGAGCTGAACACTGAAGCTTTCTTT. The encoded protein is CASSLELNTEAFF.

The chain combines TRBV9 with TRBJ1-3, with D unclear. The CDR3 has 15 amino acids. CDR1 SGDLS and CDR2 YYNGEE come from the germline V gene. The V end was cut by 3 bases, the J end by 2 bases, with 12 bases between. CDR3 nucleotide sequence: TGTGCCAGCAGCGCACGGGTCATGGCTGGAAACACCATATATTTT. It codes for CASSARVMAGNTIYF.

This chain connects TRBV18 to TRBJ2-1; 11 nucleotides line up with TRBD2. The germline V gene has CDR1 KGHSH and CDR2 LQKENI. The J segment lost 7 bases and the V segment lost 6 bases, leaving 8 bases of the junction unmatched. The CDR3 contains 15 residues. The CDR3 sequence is CASSFTSGRGNEQFF. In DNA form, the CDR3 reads TGTGCCAGCTCGTTCACTAGCGGGAGAGGGAATGAGCAGTTCTTC. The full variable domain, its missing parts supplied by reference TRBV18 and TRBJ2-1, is NAGVMQNPRHLVRRRGQEARLRCSPMKGHSHVYWYRQLPEEGLKFMVYLQKENIIDESGMPKERFSAEFPKEGPSILRIQQVVRGDSAAYFCASSFTSGRGNEQFFGPGTRLTVL.

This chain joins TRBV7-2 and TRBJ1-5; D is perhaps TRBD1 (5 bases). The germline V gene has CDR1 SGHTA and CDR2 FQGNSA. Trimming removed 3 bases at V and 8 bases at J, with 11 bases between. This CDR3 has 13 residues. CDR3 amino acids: CASSFGDWEPQHF. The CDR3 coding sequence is TGTGCCAGCAGCTTCGGGGACTGGGAGCCCCAGCATTTT.

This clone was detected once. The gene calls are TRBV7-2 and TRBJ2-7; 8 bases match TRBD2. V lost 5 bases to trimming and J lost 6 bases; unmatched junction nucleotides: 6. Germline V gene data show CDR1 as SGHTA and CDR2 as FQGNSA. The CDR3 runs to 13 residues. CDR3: CASSTGREAEQYF. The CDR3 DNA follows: TGTGCCAGCAGCACCGGGAGGGAGGCCGAGCAGTACTTC. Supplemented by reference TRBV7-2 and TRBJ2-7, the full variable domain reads GAGVSQSPSNKVTEKGKDVELRCDPISGHTALYWYRQSLGQGLEFLIYFQGNSAPDKSGLPSDRFSAERTGGSVSTLTIQRTQQEDSAVYLCASSTGREAEQYFGPGTRLTVT.

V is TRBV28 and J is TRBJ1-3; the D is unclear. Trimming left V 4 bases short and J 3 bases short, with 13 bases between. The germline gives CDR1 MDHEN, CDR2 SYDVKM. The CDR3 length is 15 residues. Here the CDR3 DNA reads TGTGCCAGCAGTTCATGGACTTCTCATGGAAACACCATATATTTT. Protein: CASSSWTSHGNTIYF.

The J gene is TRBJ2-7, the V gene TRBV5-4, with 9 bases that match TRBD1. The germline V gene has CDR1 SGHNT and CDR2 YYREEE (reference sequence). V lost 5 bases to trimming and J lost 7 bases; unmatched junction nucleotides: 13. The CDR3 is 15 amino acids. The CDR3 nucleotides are TGTGCCAGCAGTATTTCCGGCTACAGGGGGCAAGAGCAGTACTTC. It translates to CASSISGYRGQEQYF.

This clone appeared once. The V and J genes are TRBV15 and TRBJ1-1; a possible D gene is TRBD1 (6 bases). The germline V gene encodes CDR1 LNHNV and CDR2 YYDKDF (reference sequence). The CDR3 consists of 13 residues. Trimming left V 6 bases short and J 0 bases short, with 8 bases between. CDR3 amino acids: CATSTGMNTEAFF. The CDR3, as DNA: TGTGCCACCAGTACAGGGATGAACACTGAAGCTTTCTTT.

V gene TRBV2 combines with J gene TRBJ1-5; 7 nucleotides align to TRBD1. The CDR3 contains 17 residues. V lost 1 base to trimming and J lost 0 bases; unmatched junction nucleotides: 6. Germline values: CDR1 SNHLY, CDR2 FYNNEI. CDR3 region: CASSEGQGLYSNQPQHF. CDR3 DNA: TGTGCCAGCAGTGAAGGACAGGGATTATATAGCAATCAGCCCCAGCATTTT.

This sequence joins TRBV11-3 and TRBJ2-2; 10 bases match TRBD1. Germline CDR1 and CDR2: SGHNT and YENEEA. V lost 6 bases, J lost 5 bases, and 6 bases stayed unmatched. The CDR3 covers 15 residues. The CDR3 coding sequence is TGTGCCAGCAGTAGAGACAGGGGGCTGACCGGGGAGCTGTTTTTT. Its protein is CASSRDRGLTGELFF. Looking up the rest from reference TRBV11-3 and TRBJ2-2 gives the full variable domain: EAGVVQSPRYKIIEKKQPVAFWCNPISGHNTLYWYLQNLGQGPELLIRYENEEAVDDSQLPKDRFSAERLKGVDSTLKIQPAELGDSAVYLCASSRDRGLTGELFFGEGSRLTVL.

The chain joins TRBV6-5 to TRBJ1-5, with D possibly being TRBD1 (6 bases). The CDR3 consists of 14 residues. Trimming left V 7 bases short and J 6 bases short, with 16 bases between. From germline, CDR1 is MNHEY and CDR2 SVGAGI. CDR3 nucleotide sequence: TGTGCCAGCATACGGGACAACGGTGGTCAGCCCCAGCATTTT. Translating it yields CASIRDNGGQPQHF.